One and the same sample provided the 23 T cell receptor beta chains below, sequenced in a study of T cells in women clearing cervical HPV infection. Here immunoSEQ multiplex PCR was the method, and the copy in TCRdb shows in-frame clones only, minus some. Recorded for this sample: fewer than 35,000 clones. The sample consisted of blood buffy coat. The receptors were gathered from a woman between 18 and 70 years old with a cervical HPV16 infection that either progressed to CIN3+ or cleared (not recorded which).

Turning to this clone: The read gets to within 3 residues of the CDR3 end, and the germline J gene fills in the rest. The chain joins TRBV5-1 to TRBJ2-4; 9 positions agree with TRBD1. CDR1 and CDR2 (germline): SGHRS, YFSETQ. The CDR3 is 14 amino acids. CDR3 amino acids: CASSPGQGMKPQYF. Incomplete CDR3 DNA: TGCGCCAGCAGCCCAGGACAGGGGATGAAACCT.

As concerns this clone: Read sequence stops 3 residues before the CDR3 end, and the germline J gene provides the missing end. V is TRBV7-9 and J is TRBJ2-1; TRBD2 is a possible D gene (6 bases). Trimming took off 3 bases at V and 4 bases at J, with 13 bases between the two ends. CDR3 length equals 15 residues. Looked up from germline, CDR1 is SEHNR and CDR2 is FQNEAQ (reference sequence). CDR3 sequence: CASSLGDGGYNEQFF. CDR3 DNA, as far as it was read: TGTGCCAGCAGCTTGGGGGACGGGGGATACAATGAG.

For this clone: Read data end 3 residues before the CDR3 end; the end is taken from the germline J gene. V usage is TRBV19 and J usage is TRBJ2-2, with TRBD1 as a possible D gene (6 bases). The germline CDR1 and CDR2 sequences are LNHDA and SQIVND (reference sequence). The CDR3 is 15 residues long. The CDR3 is CASSIAGATNEKLFF. The sequenced CDR3 bases are TGTGCCAGTAGTATAGCAGGGGCAACTAATGAAAAG.

Concerning this clone itself: The read finishes 3 residues shy of the CDR3 end, and the germline J gene is used to complete it. The chain couples TRBV30 to TRBJ1-6; 10 positions match TRBD1. The V and J ends lost 3 bases and 7 bases, in that order; junction bases with no gene match: 0. This CDR3 spans 13 amino acids. The V gene's germline CDR1 is GTSNPN and CDR2 SVGIG (reference sequence). The CDR3 here is CAWRDRGNSPLHF. The sequenced CDR3 bases are TGTGCCTGGAGGGACAGGGGGAATTCACCC.

Regarding this clone: From the germline J gene comes the end of the CDR3, since the read stops 3 residues before it. The rearrangement links TRBV20-1 to TRBJ2-7; 9 positions match TRBD2. CDR1 is DFQATT and CDR2 is SNEGSKA in the germline V gene (reference sequence). J lost 4 bases, V lost 2 bases, and 9 bases had no gene match. This CDR3 contains 15 residues. CDR3 DNA (partial): TGCAGTGCTAGATCTGCGGGGGGGAGTAGGTACGAG. Amino acid sequence: CSARSAGGSRYE. The whole CDR3 sequence is CSARSAGGSRYEQYF.

Remarks on this clone: The read comes to an end 3 residues before the CDR3 does, leaving the germline J gene to fill in the end. The V and J genes are TRBV19 and TRBJ1-4, with TRBD1 matching 8 bases. CDR3 size: 13 residues. Germline CDR1 reads LNHDA; CDR2 reads SQIVND (reference sequence). The CDR3 spells CATSGTGNSPLFF. The CDR3 bases that were read are TGTGCCACCTCCGGGACAGGAAATTCACCA.

Details on this clone: The read falls 3 residues short of the CDR3 end, and the missing part is taken from the germline J gene. The V gene is TRBV19, the J gene TRBJ1-5; D call uncertain. With 2 bases removed from V and 3 bases from J, the gap between germline ends came to 8 bases. CDR1 and CDR2 from the germline V gene are LNHDA and SQIVND (reference sequence). The CDR3 is 14 residues long. Partial CDR3 DNA: TGTGCCAGTAGTATACGCAAAGCCAATCAGCCC. Translated: CASSIRKANQP. The whole CDR3 reads CASSIRKANQPQHF.

Worth noting for this clone: The read comes to an end 3 residues before the CDR3 does, leaving the germline J gene to fill in the end. This chain joins TRBV18 and TRBJ2-3, with D possibly TRBD1 on 6 matching bases. CDR1 and CDR2 from the germline V gene are KGHSH and LQKENI. The CDR3 is made up of 15 amino acids. The CDR3 is CASSPEGEHQETQYF. The CDR3 DNA, read in part, is TGTGCCAGCTCACCTGAGGGGGAACACCAAGAGACG.

As for this clone: The read is 3 residues too short to cover the CDR3 end, so that end is filled in from the germline J gene. This chain links TRBV20-1 with TRBJ1-5, with 9 bases that match TRBD1. Germline CDR1 is DFQATT and CDR2 is SNEGSKA (reference sequence). The length of the CDR3 is 14 residues. The V gene end was trimmed by 6 bases and the J gene end by 2 bases; junction bases not matched to a gene: 5. The covered CDR3 bases are TGCAGTGCGGAACAGGGGGCCGGCAATCAGCCC. This encodes CSAEQGAGNQP. The entire CDR3 reads CSAEQGAGNQPQHF.

Concerning this clone: The read ends 3 residues before the CDR3 terminus; that terminus is restored from the germline J gene. The chain couples TRBV2 to TRBJ2-3, with D perhaps TRBD2 (6 bases). The V gene's germline CDR1 is SNHLY and CDR2 FYNNEI. The CDR3 sequence is 16 residues long. Between the trimmed V and J ends, which lost 4 bases and 0 bases, there was a span of 14 bases. The CDR3 here is CASSGVSGSSTDTQYF. Incomplete CDR3 DNA: TGTGCCAGCAGTGGAGTTAGCGGATCTAGCACAGATACG.

To note about this clone: The CDR3 goes on 3 residues after the read ends, and that part is filled in from the germline J gene. The V call is TRBV7-7, the J call TRBJ2-2, with D possibly matching TRBD1 (7 bases). Germline V gene sequence: CDR1 SSHAT, CDR2 FNYEAQ (reference sequence). The CDR3 totals 15 residues. CDR3 protein: CASSPQTGTGEKLFF. The CDR3 DNA, read in part, is TGTGCCAGCAGCCCCCAGACAGGGACGGGGGAAAAG.

Points on this clone: The read comes to an end 3 residues before the CDR3 does, leaving the germline J gene to fill in the end. The chain is built from TRBV19 and TRBJ1-1; TRBD1 matches 7 bases. The CDR3 contains 15 residues. V lost 3 bases, J lost 4 bases, and 8 bases stayed unmatched. Germline CDR1 reads LNHDA; CDR2 reads SQIVND (reference sequence). The CDR3 is CASSMTPTGRTEAFF. CDR3 DNA (partial): TGTGCCAGTAGTATGACGCCGACAGGGCGCACTGAA.

As regards this clone: The read ends 3 residues before the CDR3 terminus; that terminus is restored from the germline J gene. This chain connects TRBV9 to TRBJ1-2; TRBD1 aligns across 7 bases. This CDR3 has 11 amino acids. Germline V lookup: CDR1 SGDLS, CDR2 YYNGEE. This chain's CDR3 is CASSSGGGYTF. Partial CDR3 DNA: TGTGCCAGCAGCTCAGGGGGGGGC.

Details on this clone: From the germline J gene comes the end of the CDR3, since the read stops 3 residues before it. The J gene is TRBJ2-3, the V gene TRBV7-9, with 8 bases lining up with TRBD1. CDR3 size: 14 residues. Germline assignment: CDR1 SEHNR and CDR2 FQNEAQ (reference sequence). The sequenced part of the CDR3 DNA is TGTGCCAGCAGCTACCAGGGGGCAGGTCAGCCG. Its protein is CASSYQGAGQP. The whole CDR3 sequence reads CASSYQGAGQPQYF.

Note on this clone: Germline and junction disagree at one end, which may indicate a read error. The read is 3 residues too short to cover the CDR3 end, so that end is filled in from the germline J gene. The rearrangement joins TRBV30 to TRBJ2-3, with TRBD1 identical over 8 bases. This CDR3 spans 13 amino acids. The germline V gene encodes CDR1 GTSNPN and CDR2 SVGIG (reference sequence). The CDR3 region is CAWSRGRTETQYF. The CDR3 DNA, read in part, is TGTGCCTGGAGCAGGGGGCGCACAGAGACG.

Note on this clone: Sequencing ends 3 residues short of the CDR3 end; the germline J gene provides the rest. The genes are TRBV2 and TRBJ2-3; 8 nucleotides align to TRBD1. V shed 10 bases and J 2 bases; nucleotides not matched to a gene: 8. Germline CDR1 and CDR2: SNHLY and FYNNEI. The CDR3 contains 14 residues. CDR3 bases read: TGTGCCAATTCAGGGGGCCTACACACAGATACG. This codes for CANSGGLHTDT. The whole CDR3 region reads CANSGGLHTDTQYF.

About this clone: The read comes to an end 3 residues before the CDR3 does, leaving the germline J gene to fill in the end. The rearrangement joins TRBV30 to TRBJ2-3; D gene uncertain. The CDR3 is 13 residues long. Germline V gene sequence: CDR1 GTSNPN, CDR2 SVGIG (reference sequence). Here the CDR3 reads CAWSQADNQPQYF. The sequenced CDR3 bases are TGTGCCTGGAGTCAGGCAGACAATCAGCCG. The full variable domain, completed using reference TRBV30 and TRBJ2-3, is SQTIHQWPATLVQPVGSPLSLECTVEGTSNPNLYWYRQAAGRGLQLLFYSVGIGQISSEVPQNLSASRPQDRQFILSSKKLLLSDSGFYLCAWSQADNQPQYFGPGTRLTVL.

On this clone: The read ends 3 residues before the CDR3 terminus; that terminus is restored from the germline J gene. The genes are TRBV6-2 or TRBV6-3 and TRBJ2-4, with D perhaps matching TRBD1 (7 bases). The V gene's germline CDR1 is MNHEY and CDR2 SVGEGT. Trimming removed 8 bases from V and 8 bases from J, with 16 bases in between. The CDR3 contains 13 residues. This CDR3 reads CASGGGIVDIQYF. The sequenced part of the CDR3 DNA is TGTGCCAGCGGAGGGGGCATAGTAGACATT.

Incomplete CDR3 DNA: TGCGCCAGCCGGCAGCAGGGGCTAGACGAG. Amino acid sequence: CASRQQGLDE. The full CDR3 sequence reads CASRQQGLDEQYF. V is TRBV5-1 and J is TRBJ2-7, with D perhaps TRBD1 (6 bases). Sequencing ends 3 residues short of the CDR3 end; the germline J gene provides the rest. This CDR3 contains 13 residues. CDR1 SGHRS and CDR2 YFSETQ come from the germline V gene. Trimming removed 7 bases from V and 5 bases from J, with 16 bases in between.

About this clone itself: Read coverage stops 3 residues before the CDR3 terminus; the germline J gene supplies the remainder. V usage is TRBV29-1 and J usage is TRBJ2-3; 13 bases map to TRBD2. V lost 6 bases, J lost 4 bases, and 10 bases stayed unmatched. There are 16 residues in the CDR3. Germline CDR1 SQVTM, CDR2 ANQGSEA. Partial CDR3 DNA: TGCAGCGTCGTTCATACCGGGACTAGCGGGGCAGATACG. Residues: CSVVHTGTSGADT. The entire CDR3 protein is CSVVHTGTSGADTQYF.

With regard to this clone: The missing CDR3 end, 3 residues past where the read stops, is filled in from the germline J gene. The chain employs TRBV9 and TRBJ2-3, with TRBD1 matching 7 bases. The CDR3 is made up of 16 amino acids. Germline CDR1 reads SGDLS; CDR2 reads YYNGEE. After removal of 0 bases from V and 4 bases from J, the junction contained 8 bases not matched to a gene. The CDR3 here is CASSVEGGWSADTQYF. The CDR3 bases that were read are TGTGCCAGCAGCGTAGAAGGGGGCTGGTCAGCAGATACG.

On this clone itself: The observed sequence ends 3 residues before the CDR3 terminus, with the missing tail filled in from the germline J gene. This sequence joins TRBV12-3 or TRBV12-4 and TRBJ1-5; a weak D match, TRBD1 (5 bases). V dropped 7 bases and J dropped 7 bases, with 8 bases sitting between them. The CDR3 consists of 11 residues. Partial CDR3 DNA: TGTGCCAGCATTAAGGGGCAGCCC. Residues: CASIKGQP. The whole CDR3 protein is CASIKGQPQHF.

Note on this clone: Read data end 3 residues before the CDR3 end; the end is taken from the germline J gene. V is TRBV5-1 and J is TRBJ2-3; D unclear. V dropped 2 bases and J dropped 2 bases, with 12 bases sitting between them. This CDR3 has 15 amino acids. The germline V gene encodes CDR1 SGHRS and CDR2 YFSETQ. The chain's CDR3 is CASSFKGSDTDTQYF. Partial CDR3 DNA: TGCGCCAGCAGCTTTAAAGGTTCTGACACAGATACG.